A selection of T cell receptor beta chains follows, all from one sample in a study of blood T cell repertoires in COVID-19. Produced via immunoSEQ multiplex PCR; TCRdb's table is partial and in-frame only. Of around 220,000 clones in the sample, about 93% were seen once. The sequenced sample was PBMCs or T cells enriched from blood (not recorded which). These receptors were obtained from a woman aged 18-29 years who had recovered from COVID-19. Both conserved end residues are part of each CDR3. The D gene is left open where the match is weak. Clone size is stated in some rows and not others, as once, few, many or a class when expanded.

v_gene: TRBV27; d_gene: TRBD2; j_gene: TRBJ2-5; abundance: .; len: 14; CDR3aa: CASSLGLDRETQYF; CDR3nt: TGTGCCAGCAGTTTAGGACTAGATCGGGAGACCCAGTACTTC
v_gene: TRBV6-1; d_gene: .; j_gene: TRBJ2-7; abundance: .; len: 15; CDR3aa: CASSEERSGTYEQYF; CDR3nt: TGTGCCAGCAGTGAAGAGCGAAGCGGCACCTACGAGCAGTACTTC
v_gene: TRBV4-3; d_gene: .; j_gene: TRBJ1-2; abundance: .; len: 12; CDR3aa: CASSQQGRGYTF; CDR3nt: TGCGCCAGCAGCCAACAGGGTCGTGGCTACACCTTC
v_gene: TRBV2; d_gene: .; j_gene: TRBJ2-1; abundance: .; len: 13; CDR3aa: CASSRATSNEQFF; CDR3nt: TGTGCCAGCAGCCGAGCTACTAGCAATGAGCAGTTCTTC
v_gene: TRBV9; d_gene: TRBD1; j_gene: TRBJ1-2; abundance: .; len: 14; CDR3aa: CASTLTGSNYGYTF; CDR3nt: TGTGCCAGCACCCTGACAGGGAGTAACTATGGCTACACCTTC
v_gene: TRBV5-6; d_gene: .; j_gene: TRBJ1-1; abundance: .; len: 15; CDR3aa: CASSLLAGKDTEAFF; CDR3nt: TGTGCCAGCAGCTTGCTTGCAGGCAAGGACACTGAAGCTTTCTTT
v_gene: TRBV27; d_gene: TRBD1; j_gene: TRBJ1-2; abundance: .; len: 15; CDR3aa: CASSRRQGLNYGYTF; CDR3nt: TGTGCCAGCAGTCGTAGACAGGGTCTTAACTATGGCTACACCTTC
v_gene: TRBV29-1; d_gene: TRBD2; j_gene: TRBJ2-5; abundance: .; len: 14; CDR3aa: CSVERAGGPKTQYF; CDR3nt: TGCAGCGTTGAAAGAGCGGGGGGGCCGAAGACCCAGTACTTC
v_gene: TRBV28; d_gene: .; j_gene: TRBJ1-2; abundance: .; len: 13; CDR3aa: CASSFGRVRGYTF; CDR3nt: TGTGCCAGCAGTTTCGGCCGGGTACGGGGCTACACCTTC
v_gene: TRBV19; d_gene: TRBD1; j_gene: TRBJ1-1; abundance: .; len: 15; CDR3aa: CASSPRQGGNTEAFF; CDR3nt: TGTGCCAGTAGTCCTCGACAGGGTGGAAACACTGAAGCTTTCTTT
v_gene: TRBV27; d_gene: .; j_gene: TRBJ2-7; abundance: .; len: 14; CDR3aa: CASSAFRASYEQYF; CDR3nt: TGTGCCAGCAGTGCGTTCAGGGCCTCCTACGAGCAGTACTTC
v_gene: TRBV6-1; d_gene: .; j_gene: TRBJ1-2; abundance: once; len: 13; CDR3aa: CASSDPLNYGYTF; CDR3nt: TGTGCCAGCAGTGACCCCCTTAACTATGGCTACACCTTC
v_gene: TRBV18; d_gene: .; j_gene: TRBJ2-7; abundance: .; len: 12; CDR3aa: CASSPDRGEQYF; CDR3nt: TGTGCCAGCTCACCGGACCGGGGCGAGCAGTACTTC